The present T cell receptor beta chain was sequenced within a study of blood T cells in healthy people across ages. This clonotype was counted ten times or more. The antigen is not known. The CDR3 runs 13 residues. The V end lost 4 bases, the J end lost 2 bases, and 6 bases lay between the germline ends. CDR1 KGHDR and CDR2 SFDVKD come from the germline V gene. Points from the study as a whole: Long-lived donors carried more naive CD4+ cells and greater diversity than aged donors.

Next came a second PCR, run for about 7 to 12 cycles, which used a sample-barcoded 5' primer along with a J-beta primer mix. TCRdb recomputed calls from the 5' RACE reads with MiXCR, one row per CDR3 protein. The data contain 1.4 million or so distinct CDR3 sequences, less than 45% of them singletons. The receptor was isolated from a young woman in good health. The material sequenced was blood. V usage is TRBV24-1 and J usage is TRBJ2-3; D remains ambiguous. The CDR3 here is CATSERNTDTQYF. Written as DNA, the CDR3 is TGTGCCACCAGTGAAAGAAACACAGATACGCAGTATTTT.